These T cell receptor beta chains were read from a single sample in a study of cytotoxic CD8 clonotypes in ibrutinib-treated CLL. Profiling relied on immunoSEQ multiplex PCR, and the TCRdb table lists in-frame clones only, not all of them. The table lists 35,000 to 50,000 clones, 70% of them singletons. The sample was PBMCs, taken at disease progression, from a patient treated with ibrutinib. These receptors were obtained from a human donor with chronic lymphocytic leukemia. Both conserved end residues are part of each CDR3. The D gene is left open where the match is weak. Clone size is shown for a subset of rows, as once, few, many or a class of expanded clone.

D gene,clone size,J gene,V gene,CDR3 protein,CDR3 DNA
TRBD1,NA,TRBJ1-4,TRBV4-1,CASSPTGARNEKLFF,TGCGCCAGCAGCCCGACAGGGGCTCGTAATGAAAAACTGTTTTTT
NA,NA,TRBJ2-1,TRBV12-5,CASGLVGTSSNYNEQFF,TGTGCTAGTGGTTTGGTAGGAACTAGCAGCAACTACAATGAGCAGTTCTTC
TRBD2,NA,TRBJ2-7,TRBV11-2,CASSSFRLAGDKNYEQYF,TGTGCCAGCAGCTCCTTTCGACTAGCGGGAGATAAGAACTACGAGCAGTACTTC
NA,NA,TRBJ2-7,TRBV30,CAWSLNEDSTYEQYF,TGTGCCTGGAGTCTAAACGAGGACAGTACCTACGAGCAGTACTTC
TRBD2,NA,TRBJ2-1,TRBV7-9,CASSLEVAGGEQFF,TGTGCCAGCAGCTTAGAGGTAGCGGGAGGTGAGCAGTTCTTC
TRBD2,once,TRBJ2-2,TRBV4-1,CASSQPGLAGGPGELFF,TGCGCCAGCAGCCAACCGGGACTAGCGGGGGGGCCCGGGGAGCTGTTTTTT
NA,few,TRBJ1-5,TRBV7-2,CASSPDSNQPQHF,TGTGCCAGCAGCCCTGACAGCAATCAGCCCCAGCATTTT
NA,NA,TRBJ2-2,TRBV30,CAWYDRTRDTGELFF,TGTGCCTGGTACGACAGGACCAGGGACACCGGGGAGCTGTTTTTT
TRBD1,few,TRBJ1-4,TRBV5-1,CASSFLGQGGEKLFF,TGCGCCAGCAGCTTCTTAGGACAGGGAGGTGAAAAACTGTTTTTT
NA,few,TRBJ1-1,TRBV30,CAWKSTGKTEAFF,TGTGCCTGGAAAAGTACGGGGAAGACTGAAGCTTTCTTT
NA,once,TRBJ2-1,TRBV11-2,CASSLVSVSYNEQFF,TGTGCCAGCAGCTTAGTTTCAGTCTCCTACAATGAGCAGTTCTTC
NA,NA,TRBJ2-2,TRBV6-6,CASNDSDSPGELFF,TGTGCCAGCAATGACAGCGACAGCCCCGGGGAGCTGTTTTTT
TRBD1,NA,TRBJ2-3,TRBV27,CASGRGGTVADTQYF,TGTGCCAGCGGACGAGGGGGCACGGTGGCAGATACGCAGTATTTT
NA,NA,TRBJ1-2,TRBV7-9,CASSSSNNYGYTF,TGTGCCAGCAGCTCGAGTAATAACTATGGCTACACCTTC
NA,NA,TRBJ2-7,TRBV25-1,CATQGGEVVYEQYF,TGTGCCACGCAAGGGGGGGAGGTGGTCTACGAGCAGTACTTC
NA,NA,TRBJ2-5,TRBV7-9,CASRSGVEETQYF,TGTGCCAGCAGATCAGGGGTGGAGGAGACCCAGTACTTC
TRBD2,NA,TRBJ2-3,TRBV19,CASSRSGNTDTQYF,TGTGCCAGTAGCCGTAGCGGGAATACAGATACGCAGTATTTT
TRBD1,few,TRBJ1-4,TRBV27,CAKGQGPTTNEKLFF,TGTGCCAAAGGACAGGGGCCCACAACTAATGAAAAACTGTTTTTT
TRBD1,few,TRBJ2-2,TRBV11-2,CASRDRTGELFF,TGTGCCAGCAGGGACAGGACCGGGGAGCTGTTTTTT
NA,NA,TRBJ1-2,TRBV7-8,CASSLVSTAGGYTF,TGTGCCAGCAGCTTAGTATCAACGGCTGGCGGCTACACCTTC
NA,NA,TRBJ1-2,TRBV9,CASSVNILAGYTF,TGTGCCAGCAGCGTAAACATTTTAGCGGGCTACACCTTC
NA,NA,TRBJ2-5,TRBV19,CASSIAQLETQYF,TGTGCCAGTAGTATAGCACAGTTGGAGACCCAGTACTTC
NA,NA,TRBJ1-5,TRBV5-1,CASSPVTGSGYSNQPQHF,TGCGCCAGCAGCCCGGTTACAGGGAGTGGGTATAGCAATCAGCCCCAGCATTTT
TRBD2,NA,TRBJ2-3,TRBV11-2,CASSLDLWLAGGDTQYF,TGTGCCAGCAGCTTAGATCTTTGGCTAGCGGGAGGAGATACGCAGTATTTT
NA,few,TRBJ1-5,TRBV7-2,CASSADRFSQHF,TGTGCCAGCAGCGCCGACAGGTTCTCCCAGCATTTT
NA,NA,TRBJ1-2,TRBV7-9,CASSLLLQYGYTF,TGTGCCAGCAGCTTATTATTGCAGTATGGCTACACCTTC
NA,few,TRBJ2-7,TRBV6-5,CASSYSIRGTSYEQYF,TGTGCCAGCAGTTACTCGATCCGGGGGACCTCCTACGAGCAGTACTTC
NA,NA,TRBJ2-6,TRBV28,CASSTTVLSGANVLTF,TGTGCCAGCAGTACCACAGTCCTCTCTGGGGCCAACGTCCTGACTTTC
NA,NA,TRBJ2-3,TRBV6-5,CASSYWLAGGTDTQYF,TGTGCCAGCAGTTACTGGCTAGCTGGAGGCACAGATACGCAGTATTTT
NA,NA,TRBJ1-2,TRBV10-3,CAIKELNGAYGYTF,TGTGCCATCAAGGAGCTTAACGGTGCTTACGGCTACACCTTC
TRBD2,once,TRBJ2-1,TRBV11-2,CASSLTAGSHNNEQFF,TGTGCCAGCAGCTTAACAGCGGGGAGCCATAACAATGAGCAGTTCTTC
NA,NA,TRBJ1-5,TRBV5-6,CASSSRGIWQPQHF,TGTGCCAGCAGCTCGAGGGGGATTTGGCAGCCCCAGCATTTT
NA,NA,TRBJ2-7,TRBV19,CASTQGPQTYEQYF,TGTGCCAGTACCCAGGGACCTCAAACCTACGAGCAGTACTTC
NA,once,TRBJ2-1,TRBV25-1,CASRGLAFSEQFF,TGTGCCAGCAGAGGCCTAGCGTTCAGTGAGCAGTTCTTC
NA,NA,TRBJ2-1,TRBV19,CASSIEHGYNEQFF,TGTGCCAGTAGTATCGAACACGGCTACAATGAGCAGTTCTTC
TRBD2,NA,TRBJ2-3,TRBV4-2,CASSPRSSGRGSDTQYF,TGTGCCAGCAGCCCGAGATCGAGCGGGAGGGGTTCAGATACGCAGTATTTT
NA,NA,TRBJ2-1,TRBV9,CASNPVSSYNEQFF,TGTGCCAGCAACCCGGTTAGCTCCTACAATGAGCAGTTCTTC
NA,once,TRBJ2-1,TRBV7-8,CASSFGVSSYNEQFF,TGTGCCAGCAGCTTTGGCGTTAGCTCCTACAATGAGCAGTTCTTC
NA,few,TRBJ2-7,TRBV27,CASRVQGGSYEQYF,TGTGCCAGCAGGGTACAGGGGGGGTCCTACGAGCAGTACTTC
NA,NA,TRBJ2-2,TRBV6-1,CASWEGALGTGELFF,TGTGCCAGCTGGGAGGGGGCCTTGGGGACCGGGGAGCTGTTTTTT
NA,NA,TRBJ2-3,TRBV19,CASSNGFSTDTQYF,TGTGCCAGTAGTAACGGCTTTTCCACAGATACGCAGTATTTT
NA,NA,TRBJ1-4,TRBV16,CASSPSGGEKLFF,TGTGCCAGCAGCCCTTCGGGGGGTGAAAAACTGTTTTTT
NA,NA,TRBJ2-1,TRBV6-5,CASSQGPEQFF,TGTGCCAGCAGCCAGGGTCCTGAGCAGTTCTTC
TRBD2,NA,TRBJ2-7,TRBV11-2,CASSLQPGLAEPGTYEQYF,TGTGCCAGCAGCTTACAACCGGGACTAGCGGAACCGGGGACCTACGAGCAGTACTTC
NA,NA,TRBJ2-7,TRBV14,CASSLTLSYEQYF,TGTGCCAGCAGCCTGACCTTGTCCTACGAGCAGTACTTC
TRBD1,once,TRBJ2-5,TRBV5-1,CASTPGQGPETQYF,TGCGCCAGCACGCCAGGACAGGGGCCGGAGACCCAGTACTTC
NA,NA,TRBJ2-1,TRBV7-3,CASSSANNEQFF,TGTGCCAGCAGCTCCGCGAACAATGAGCAGTTCTTC
NA,NA,TRBJ2-1,TRBV7-9,CASSRGGGYSSYNEQFF,TGTGCCAGCAGCCGCGGGGGCGGGTATAGCTCCTACAATGAGCAGTTCTTC
NA,NA,TRBJ2-3,TRBV5-6,CASSLSPTGPDTQYF,TGTGCCAGCAGCTTGAGTCCCACAGGGCCAGATACGCAGTATTTT
NA,NA,TRBJ1-3,TRBV5-6,CASSDRTSGNTIYF,TGTGCCAGCAGCGACAGGACCTCTGGAAACACCATATATTTT